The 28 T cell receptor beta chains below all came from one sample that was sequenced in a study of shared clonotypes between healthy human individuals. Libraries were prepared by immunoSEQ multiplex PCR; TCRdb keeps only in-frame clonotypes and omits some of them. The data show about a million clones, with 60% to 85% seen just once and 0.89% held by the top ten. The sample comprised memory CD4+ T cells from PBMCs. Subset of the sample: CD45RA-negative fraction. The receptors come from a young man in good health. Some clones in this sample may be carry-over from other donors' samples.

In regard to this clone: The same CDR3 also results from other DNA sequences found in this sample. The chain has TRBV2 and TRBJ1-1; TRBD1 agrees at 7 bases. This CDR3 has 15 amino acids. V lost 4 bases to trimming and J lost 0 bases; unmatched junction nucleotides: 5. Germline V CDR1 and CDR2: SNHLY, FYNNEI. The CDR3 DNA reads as TGTGCCAGCAGTGGACAGGGTGCGATGAACACTGAAGCTTTCTTT. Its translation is CASSGQGAMNTEAFF.

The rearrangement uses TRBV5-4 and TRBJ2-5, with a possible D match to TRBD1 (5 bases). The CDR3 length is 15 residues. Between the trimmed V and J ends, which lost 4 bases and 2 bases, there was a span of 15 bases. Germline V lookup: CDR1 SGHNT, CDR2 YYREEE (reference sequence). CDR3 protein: CASSRRSGWQETQYF. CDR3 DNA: TGTGCCAGCAGCCGTCGCTCAGGGTGGCAAGAGACCCAGTACTTC.

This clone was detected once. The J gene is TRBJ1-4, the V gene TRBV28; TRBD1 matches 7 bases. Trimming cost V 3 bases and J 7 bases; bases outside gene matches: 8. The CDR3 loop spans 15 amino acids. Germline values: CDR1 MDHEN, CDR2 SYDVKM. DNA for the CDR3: TGTGCCAGCAGTTTCGAGGGAGGGGGCGCTGAAAAACTGTTTTTT. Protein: CASSFEGGGAEKLFF. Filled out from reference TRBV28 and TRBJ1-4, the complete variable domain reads DVKVTQSSRYLVKRTGEKVFLECVQDMDHENMFWYRQDPGLGLRLIYFSYDVKMKEKGDIPEGYSVSREKKERFSLILESASTNQTSMYLCASSFEGGGAEKLFFGSGTQLSVL.

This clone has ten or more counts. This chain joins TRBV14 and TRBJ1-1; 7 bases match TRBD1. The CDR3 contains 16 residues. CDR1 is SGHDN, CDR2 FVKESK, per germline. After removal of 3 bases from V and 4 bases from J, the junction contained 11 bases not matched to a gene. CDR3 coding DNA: TGTGCCAGCAGCCACGGGACAGCCAAGGGTAGCACTGAAGCTTTCTTT. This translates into CASSHGTAKGSTEAFF.

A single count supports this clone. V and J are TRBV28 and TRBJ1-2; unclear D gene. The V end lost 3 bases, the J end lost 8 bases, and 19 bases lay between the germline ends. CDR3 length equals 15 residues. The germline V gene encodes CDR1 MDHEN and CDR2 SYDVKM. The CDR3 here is CASSFPPLGIGGYTF. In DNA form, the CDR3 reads TGTGCCAGCAGTTTTCCCCCGTTGGGAATCGGGGGCTACACCTTC.

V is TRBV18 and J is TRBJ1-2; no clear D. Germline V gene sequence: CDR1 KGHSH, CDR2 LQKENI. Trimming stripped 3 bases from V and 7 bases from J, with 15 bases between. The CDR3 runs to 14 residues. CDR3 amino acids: CASSPMVSVVGYTF. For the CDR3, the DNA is TGTGCCAGCTCACCCATGGTGTCGGTAGTTGGCTACACCTTC. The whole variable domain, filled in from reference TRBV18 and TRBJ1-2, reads NAGVMQNPRHLVRRRGQEARLRCSPMKGHSHVYWYRQLPEEGLKFMVYLQKENIIDESGMPKERFSAEFPKEGPSILRIQQVVRGDSAAYFCASSPMVSVVGYTFGSGTRLTVV.

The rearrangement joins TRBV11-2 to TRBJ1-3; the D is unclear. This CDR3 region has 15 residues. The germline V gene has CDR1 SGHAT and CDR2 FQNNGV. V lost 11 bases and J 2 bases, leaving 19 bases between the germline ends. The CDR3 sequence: CAWGGLLKTGNTIYF. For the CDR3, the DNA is TGTGCCTGGGGAGGGCTCTTAAAGACTGGAAACACCATATATTTT.

The DNA of the CDR3 is TGTGCCAGCAGTCGACAGGACGAACAGCCCCAGCATTTT. Translated, it gives CASSRQDEQPQHF. This chain links TRBV5-6 with TRBJ1-5; possibly TRBD1 for D (6 bases). This CDR3 is 13 amino acids long. Germline CDR1 reads SGHDT; CDR2 reads YYEEEE. Trimming took off 5 bases at V and 7 bases at J, with 13 bases between the two ends.

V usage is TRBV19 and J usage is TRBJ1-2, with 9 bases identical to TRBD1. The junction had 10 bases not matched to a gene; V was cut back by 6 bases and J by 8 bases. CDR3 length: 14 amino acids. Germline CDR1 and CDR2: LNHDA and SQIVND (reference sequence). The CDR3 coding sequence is TGTGCCAGTAGGTCCCGGGACAGGGACGGAGGCTACACCTTC. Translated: CASRSRDRDGGYTF. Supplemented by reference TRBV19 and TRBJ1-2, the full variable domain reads DGGITQSPKYLFRKEGQNVTLSCEQNLNHDAMYWYRQDPGQGLRLIYYSQIVNDFQKGDIAEGYSVSREKKESFPLTVTSAQKNPTAFYLCASRSRDRDGGYTFGSGTRLTVV.

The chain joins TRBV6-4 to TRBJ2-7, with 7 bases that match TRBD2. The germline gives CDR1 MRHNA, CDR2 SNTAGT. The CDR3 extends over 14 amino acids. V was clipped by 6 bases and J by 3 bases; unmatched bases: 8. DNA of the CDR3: TGTGCCAGCAGGAGTAGCGGGTGGCACTACGAGCAGTACTTC. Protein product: CASRSSGWHYEQYF.

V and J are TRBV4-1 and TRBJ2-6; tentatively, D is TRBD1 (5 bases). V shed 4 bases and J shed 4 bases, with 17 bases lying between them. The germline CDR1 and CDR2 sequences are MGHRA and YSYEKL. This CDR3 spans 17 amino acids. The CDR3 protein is CASSPQVGRFGANVLTF. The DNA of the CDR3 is TGCGCCAGCAGCCCCCAGGTGGGGCGGTTCGGGGCCAACGTCCTGACTTTC.

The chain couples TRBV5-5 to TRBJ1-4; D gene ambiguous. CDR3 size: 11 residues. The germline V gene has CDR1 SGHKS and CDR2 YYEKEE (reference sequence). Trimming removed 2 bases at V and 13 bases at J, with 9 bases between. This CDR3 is CASSFGGRLFF. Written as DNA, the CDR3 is TGTGCCAGCAGCTTCGGAGGAAGACTGTTTTTT.

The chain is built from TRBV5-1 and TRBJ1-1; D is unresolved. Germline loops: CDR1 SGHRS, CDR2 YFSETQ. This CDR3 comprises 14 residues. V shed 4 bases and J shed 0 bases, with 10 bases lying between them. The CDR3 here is CASSGGLMNTEAFF. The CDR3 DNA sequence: TGCGCCAGCAGCGGCGGACTCATGAACACTGAAGCTTTCTTT.

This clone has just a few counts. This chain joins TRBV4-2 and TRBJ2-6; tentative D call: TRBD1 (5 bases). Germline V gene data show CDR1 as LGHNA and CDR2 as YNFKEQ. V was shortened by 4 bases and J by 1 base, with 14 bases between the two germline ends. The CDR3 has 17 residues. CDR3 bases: TGTGCCAGCAGCCGTACCAGGGATCGGTCTGGGGCCAACGTCCTGACTTTC. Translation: CASSRTRDRSGANVLTF.

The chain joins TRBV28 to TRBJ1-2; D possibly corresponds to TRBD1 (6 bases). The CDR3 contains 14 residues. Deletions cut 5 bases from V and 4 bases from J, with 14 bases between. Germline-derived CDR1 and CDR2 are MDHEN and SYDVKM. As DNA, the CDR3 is TGTGCCAGCAGTCCGACAGGTTTCCTCTATGGCTACACCTTC. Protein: CASSPTGFLYGYTF.

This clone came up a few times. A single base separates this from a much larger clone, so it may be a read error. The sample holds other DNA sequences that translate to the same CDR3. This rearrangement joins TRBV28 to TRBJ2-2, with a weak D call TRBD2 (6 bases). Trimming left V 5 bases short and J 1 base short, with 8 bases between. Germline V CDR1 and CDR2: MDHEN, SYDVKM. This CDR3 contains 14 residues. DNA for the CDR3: TGTGCCAGCAGTGGGACTCAGAACACCGGGGAGCTGTTTTTT. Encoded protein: CASSGTQNTGELFF. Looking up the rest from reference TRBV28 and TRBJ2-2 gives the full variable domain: DVKVTQSSRYLVKRTGEKVFLECVQDMDHENMFWYRQDPGLGLRLIYFSYDVKMKEKGDIPEGYSVSREKKERFSLILESASTNQTSMYLCASSGTQNTGELFFGEGSRLTVL.

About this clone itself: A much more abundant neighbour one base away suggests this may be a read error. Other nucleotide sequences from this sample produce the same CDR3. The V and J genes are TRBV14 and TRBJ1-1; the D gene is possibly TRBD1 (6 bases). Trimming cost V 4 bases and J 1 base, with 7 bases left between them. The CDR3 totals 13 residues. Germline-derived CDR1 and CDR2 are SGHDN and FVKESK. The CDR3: CASSRQENTEAFF. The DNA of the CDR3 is TGTGCCAGCAGCCGACAGGAGAACACTGAAGCTTTCTTT.

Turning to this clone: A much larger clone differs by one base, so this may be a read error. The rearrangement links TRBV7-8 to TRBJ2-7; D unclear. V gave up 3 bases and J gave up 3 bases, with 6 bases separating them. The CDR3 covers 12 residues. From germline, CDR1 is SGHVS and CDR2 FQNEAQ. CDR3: CASSLGSYEQYF. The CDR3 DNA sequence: TGTGCCAGCAGCTTGGGTAGCTACGAGCAGTACTTC.

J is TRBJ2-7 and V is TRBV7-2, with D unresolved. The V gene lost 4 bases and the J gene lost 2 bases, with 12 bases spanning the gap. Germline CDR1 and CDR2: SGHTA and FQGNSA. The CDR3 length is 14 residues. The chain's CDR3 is CASSYFRPPYEQYF. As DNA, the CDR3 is TGTGCCAGCAGCTACTTCCGACCCCCCTACGAGCAGTACTTC.

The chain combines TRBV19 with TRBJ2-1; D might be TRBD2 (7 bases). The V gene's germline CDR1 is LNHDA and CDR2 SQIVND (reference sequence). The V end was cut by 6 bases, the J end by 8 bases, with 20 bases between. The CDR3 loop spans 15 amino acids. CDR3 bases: TGTGCCAGTAGATTGGGGGGGGCTGGAGGGCATGAGCAGTTCTTC. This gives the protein CASRLGGAGGHEQFF.

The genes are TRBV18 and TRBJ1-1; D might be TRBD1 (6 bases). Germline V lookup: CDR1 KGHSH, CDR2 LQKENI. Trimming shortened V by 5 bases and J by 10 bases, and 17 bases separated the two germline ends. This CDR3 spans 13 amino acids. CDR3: CASSVDSIRGAFF. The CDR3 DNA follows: TGTGCCAGCTCAGTGGACAGCATCCGGGGAGCTTTCTTT.

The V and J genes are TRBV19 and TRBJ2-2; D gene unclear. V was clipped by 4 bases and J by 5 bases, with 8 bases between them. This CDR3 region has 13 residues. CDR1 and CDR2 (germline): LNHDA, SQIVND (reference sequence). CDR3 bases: TGTGCCAGTAGTACCACAATTACCGGGGAGCTGTTTTTT. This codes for CASSTTITGELFF.

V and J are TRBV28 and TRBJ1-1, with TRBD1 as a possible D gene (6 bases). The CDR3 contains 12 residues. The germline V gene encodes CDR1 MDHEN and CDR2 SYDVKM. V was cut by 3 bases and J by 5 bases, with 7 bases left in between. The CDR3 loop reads CASSFQGTEAFF. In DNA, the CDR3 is TGTGCCAGCAGTTTTCAGGGGACTGAAGCTTTCTTT.

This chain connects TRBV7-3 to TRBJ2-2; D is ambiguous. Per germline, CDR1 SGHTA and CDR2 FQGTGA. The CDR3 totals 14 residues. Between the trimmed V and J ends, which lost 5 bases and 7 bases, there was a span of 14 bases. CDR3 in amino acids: CASSLIGMSGELFF. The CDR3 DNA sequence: TGTGCCAGCAGCCTGATTGGTATGAGCGGGGAGCTGTTTTTT.

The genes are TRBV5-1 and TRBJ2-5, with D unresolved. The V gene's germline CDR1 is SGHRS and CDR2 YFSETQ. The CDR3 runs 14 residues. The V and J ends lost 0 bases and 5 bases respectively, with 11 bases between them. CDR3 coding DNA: TGCGCCAGCAGCTTGGTACGGTTGGGGGAGACCCAGTACTTC. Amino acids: CASSLVRLGETQYF.

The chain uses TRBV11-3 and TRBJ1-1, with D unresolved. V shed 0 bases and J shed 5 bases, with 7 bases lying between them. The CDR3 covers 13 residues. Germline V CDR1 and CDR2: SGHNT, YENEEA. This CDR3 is CASSLEADTEAFF. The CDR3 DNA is TGTGCCAGCAGCTTAGAGGCAGATACTGAAGCTTTCTTT. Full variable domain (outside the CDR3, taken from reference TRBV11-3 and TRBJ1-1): EAGVVQSPRYKIIEKKQPVAFWCNPISGHNTLYWYLQNLGQGPELLIRYENEEAVDDSQLPKDRFSAERLKGVDSTLKIQPAELGDSAVYLCASSLEADTEAFFGQGTRLTVV.

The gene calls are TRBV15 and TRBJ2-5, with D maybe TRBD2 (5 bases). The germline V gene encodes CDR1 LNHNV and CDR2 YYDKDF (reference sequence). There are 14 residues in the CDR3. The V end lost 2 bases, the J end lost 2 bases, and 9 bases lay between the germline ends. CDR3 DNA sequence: TGTGCCACCAGCAGACCAGGCGGGCAAGAGACCCAGTACTTC. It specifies CATSRPGGQETQYF.

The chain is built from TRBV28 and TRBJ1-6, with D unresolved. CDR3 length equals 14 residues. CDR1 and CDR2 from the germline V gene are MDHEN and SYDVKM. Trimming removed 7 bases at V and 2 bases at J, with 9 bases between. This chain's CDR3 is CASKPETYNSPLHF. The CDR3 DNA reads TGTGCCAGCAAACCAGAGACCTATAATTCACCCCTCCACTTT. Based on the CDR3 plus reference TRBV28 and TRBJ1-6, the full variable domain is DVKVTQSSRYLVKRTGEKVFLECVQDMDHENMFWYRQDPGLGLRLIYFSYDVKMKEKGDIPEGYSVSREKKERFSLILESASTNQTSMYLCASKPETYNSPLHFGNGTRLTVT.